Each of the 9 T cell receptor beta chains below was sequenced from the same sample in a study of blood T cell repertoires in COVID-19. Method: immunoSEQ multiplex PCR; TCRdb's copy keeps in-frame clones and lacks some. The data show under 250,000 clones, roughly 84% seen once. The sequencing input was peripheral blood. All receptors come from a man aged 45 to 65 with active or convalescent COVID-19.

The CDR3 loop is CASRPGGAGTEAFF. CDR3 DNA sequence: TGTGCCAGCAGGCCCGGGGGGGCCGGGACTGAAGCTTTCTTT. The chain couples TRBV7-9 to TRBJ1-1; tentative D call: TRBD1 (6 bases). CDR3 length equals 14 residues. Germline V gene data show CDR1 as SEHNR and CDR2 as FQNEAQ (reference sequence). Trimming shortened V by 6 bases and J by 5 bases, and 16 bases separated the two germline ends.

The rearrangement links TRBV4-1 to TRBJ2-2; tentative D call: TRBD2 (5 bases). Deletions cut 2 bases from V and 0 bases from J, with 13 bases between. Germline V gene lookup returns CDR1 MGHRA and CDR2 YSYEKL. CDR3 length equals 17 residues. The CDR3 sequence is CASSQSNFGTNTGELFF. The CDR3 DNA follows: TGCGCCAGCAGCCAATCAAATTTCGGGACGAACACCGGGGAGCTGTTTTTT.

V usage is TRBV7-3 and J usage is TRBJ1-3, with TRBD1 matching over 8 bases. Trimming at V came to 2 bases and at J to 1 base, leaving 1 base not matched to a gene. CDR1 SGHTA and CDR2 FQGTGA come from the germline V gene. The CDR3 has 15 residues. In DNA, the CDR3 is TGTGCCAGCAGCTTACGGGACAGGTCTGGAAACACCATATATTTT. It encodes CASSLRDRSGNTIYF.

V and J are TRBV7-3 and TRBJ2-2; 8 nucleotides match TRBD2. V was clipped by 6 bases and J by 4 bases; unmatched bases: 4. The CDR3 extends over 14 amino acids. Germline-derived CDR1 and CDR2 are SGHTA and FQGTGA. DNA for the CDR3: TGTGCCAGCAGTCGAGCGGGGGCCACCGGGGAGCTGTTTTTT. This translates into CASSRAGATGELFF. Supplemented by reference TRBV7-3 and TRBJ2-2, the full variable domain reads GAGVSQTPSNKVTEKGKYVELRCDPISGHTALYWYRQSLGQGPEFLIYFQGTGAADDSGLPNDRFFAVRPEGSVSTLKIQRTERGDSAVYLCASSRAGATGELFFGEGSRLTVL.

V and J are TRBV30 and TRBJ2-7; 7 bases fit TRBD1. Germline V CDR1 and CDR2: GTSNPN, SVGIG (reference sequence). The CDR3 has 13 amino acids. V was clipped by 4 bases and J by 2 bases; unmatched bases: 5. CDR3 DNA sequence: TGTGCCTGGACCCGGGACAGTACCTACGAGCAGTACTTC. This encodes CAWTRDSTYEQYF.

The V and J genes are TRBV7-9 and TRBJ2-7, with D tentatively TRBD2 (5 bases). This CDR3 region has 14 residues. Between the trimmed V and J ends, which lost 4 bases and 1 base, there was a span of 11 bases. Germline loops: CDR1 SEHNR, CDR2 FQNEAQ (reference sequence). CDR3 in amino acids: CASSSDGLSYEQYF. CDR3 coding DNA: TGTGCCAGCAGCTCCGATGGACTTTCCTACGAGCAGTACTTC.

This clone was observed many times. The CDR3 sequence is CASSRDSKNTEAFF. For the CDR3, the DNA is TGTGCCAGCTCACGGGACAGCAAGAACACTGAAGCTTTCTTT. The rearrangement links TRBV18 to TRBJ1-1; TRBD1 agrees at 7 bases. The germline V gene encodes CDR1 KGHSH and CDR2 LQKENI. The CDR3 consists of 14 residues. The V gene end was trimmed by 4 bases and the J gene end by 1 base; junction bases not matched to a gene: 3.

The genes are TRBV28 and TRBJ1-2, with a tentative D call TRBD1 (5 bases). The ends were cut back, 1 base at V and 7 bases at J, with 22 bases in the middle. This CDR3 has 17 amino acids. In germline, CDR1 is MDHEN, CDR2 SYDVKM. The CDR3 nucleotides read TGTGCCAGCAGTTTATTGCGCGGACACCTCTTTTCTGGTGGCTACACCTTC. It codes for CASSLLRGHLFSGGYTF.

The genes are TRBV18 and TRBJ2-2, with TRBD2 matching over 9 bases. The germline V gene encodes CDR1 KGHSH and CDR2 LQKENI. The CDR3 has 16 amino acids. V shed 3 bases, J shed 3 bases, and the junction held 5 bases outside the gene matches. CDR3 sequence (DNA): TGTGCCAGCTCACCCCTCGGCGGGGGGGACACCGGGGAGCTGTTTTTT. It codes for CASSPLGGGDTGELFF.